This is a list of T cell receptor beta chains from one sample in a study of blood T cell repertoires in COVID-19. Assay used: immunoSEQ multiplex PCR; TCRdb lists only in-frame clones, some missing. The sample yields under 250,000 clones, over 75% seen once. The sequenced sample was peripheral blood. Receptors originate from a woman in her thirties or forties with acute or convalescent COVID-19. Both conserved end residues are part of each CDR3. D genes are given only for firm matches. Some rows have no size entry. The others give once, few or many, or a class for an expanded clone.

V gene: TRBV11-2
J gene: TRBJ2-5
D gene: TRBD1
clone size: NA
CDR3 length: 16
CDR3 protein: CASSLTGIPYQETQYF
CDR3 DNA: TGTGCCAGCAGCTTGACAGGGATACCATACCAAGAGACCCAGTACTTC

V gene: TRBV5-8
J gene: TRBJ2-5
D gene: TRBD1
clone size: NA
CDR3 length: 14
CDR3 protein: CASSLGQGEETQYF
CDR3 DNA: TGTGCCAGCAGCCTAGGACAGGGGGAAGAGACCCAGTACTTC

V gene: TRBV16
J gene: TRBJ2-1
D gene: TRBD2
clone size: NA
CDR3 length: 15
CDR3 protein: CASKPSGGALNEQFF
CDR3 DNA: TGTGCCAGCAAACCTAGCGGGGGGGCCCTCAATGAGCAGTTCTTC

V gene: TRBV3-1/TRBV3-2
J gene: TRBJ1-1
D gene: NA
clone size: NA
CDR3 length: 16
CDR3 protein: CASSQGSGEGLREAFF
CDR3 DNA: TGTGCCAGCAGCCAAGGCTCGGGGGAGGGGCTCCGAGAAGCTTTCTTT

V gene: TRBV19
J gene: TRBJ1-2
D gene: TRBD1
clone size: NA
CDR3 length: 15
CDR3 protein: CASSTRTGTLYGYTF
CDR3 DNA: TGTGCCAGTAGTACCAGGACAGGGACCCTCTATGGCTACACCTTC

V gene: TRBV9
J gene: TRBJ1-2
D gene: TRBD1
clone size: NA
CDR3 length: 13
CDR3 protein: CASSLDRGRGYTF
CDR3 DNA: TGTGCCAGCAGCTTAGACAGGGGGAGAGGCTACACCTTC

V gene: TRBV10-3
J gene: TRBJ1-1
D gene: TRBD1
clone size: NA
CDR3 length: 15
CDR3 protein: CAISRGQGEGTEAFF
CDR3 DNA: TGTGCCATCAGTCGGGGACAGGGTGAGGGGACTGAAGCTTTCTTT

V gene: TRBV29-1
J gene: TRBJ1-1
D gene: NA
clone size: NA
CDR3 length: 11
CDR3 protein: CSVEGRTEAFF
CDR3 DNA: TGCAGCGTTGAAGGGAGGACTGAAGCTTTCTTT

V gene: TRBV19
J gene: TRBJ2-6
D gene: NA
clone size: NA
CDR3 length: 18
CDR3 protein: CASSSIGQFYSGANVLTF
CDR3 DNA: TGTGCCAGTAGTTCAATTGGGCAGTTCTACTCTGGGGCCAACGTCCTGACTTTC

V gene: TRBV4-2
J gene: TRBJ1-1
D gene: TRBD1
clone size: NA
CDR3 length: 15
CDR3 protein: CASSQDLRGDTEAFF
CDR3 DNA: TGTGCCAGCAGCCAAGATCTCAGGGGGGACACTGAAGCTTTCTTT

V gene: TRBV5-1
J gene: TRBJ2-6
D gene: TRBD1
clone size: once
CDR3 length: 19
CDR3 protein: CASSRAWDREWSGANVLTF
CDR3 DNA: TGCGCCAGCAGCCGAGCTTGGGACAGGGAATGGTCTGGGGCCAACGTCCTGACTTTC

V gene: TRBV5-1
J gene: TRBJ2-4
D gene: TRBD1
clone size: NA
CDR3 length: 15
CDR3 protein: CASSLGQGDKNIQYF
CDR3 DNA: TGCGCCAGCAGCTTGGGGCAGGGGGACAAAAACATTCAGTACTTC

V gene: TRBV13
J gene: TRBJ1-3
D gene: NA
clone size: NA
CDR3 length: 16
CDR3 protein: CASSSAGTSSGNTIYF
CDR3 DNA: TGTGCCAGCAGCTCGGCCGGGACAAGCTCTGGAAACACCATATATTTT

V gene: TRBV11-2
J gene: TRBJ2-2
D gene: TRBD1
clone size: NA
CDR3 length: 14
CDR3 protein: CASSPGTGTGELFF
CDR3 DNA: TGTGCCAGCAGCCCAGGGACAGGCACCGGGGAGCTGTTTTTT

V gene: TRBV5-4
J gene: TRBJ1-4
D gene: NA
clone size: few
CDR3 length: 14
CDR3 protein: CASSLGLRGEKLFF
CDR3 DNA: TGTGCCAGCAGCTTGGGCCTCCGGGGTGAAAAACTGTTTTTT

V gene: TRBV24-1
J gene: TRBJ1-1
D gene: NA
clone size: NA
CDR3 length: 12
CDR3 protein: CATILWENEAFF
CDR3 DNA: TGTGCCACCATTCTGTGGGAGAATGAAGCTTTCTTT

V gene: TRBV12-3/TRBV12-4
J gene: TRBJ1-1
D gene: TRBD1
clone size: NA
CDR3 length: 12
CDR3 protein: CASRTGGTEAFF
CDR3 DNA: TGTGCCAGCAGGACAGGGGGCACTGAAGCTTTCTTT

V gene: TRBV2
J gene: TRBJ1-5
D gene: NA
clone size: NA
CDR3 length: 14
CDR3 protein: CASRKGEVGQPQHF
CDR3 DNA: TGTGCCAGCAGAAAAGGGGAGGTAGGTCAGCCCCAGCATTTT

V gene: TRBV18
J gene: TRBJ1-1
D gene: NA
clone size: NA
CDR3 length: 18
CDR3 protein: CASSPLVQLEGSRNEAFF
CDR3 DNA: TGTGCCAGCTCACCCCTGGTTCAACTGGAGGGTTCAAGAAATGAAGCTTTCTTT

V gene: TRBV10-2
J gene: TRBJ2-3
D gene: NA
clone size: NA
CDR3 length: 14
CDR3 protein: CASSESGDADTQYF
CDR3 DNA: TGCGCCAGCAGTGAGTCGGGCGACGCAGATACGCAGTATTTT

V gene: TRBV30
J gene: TRBJ1-1
D gene: TRBD1
clone size: NA
CDR3 length: 13
CDR3 protein: CAWSRQGDTEAFF
CDR3 DNA: TGTGCCTGGAGTCGACAGGGGGACACTGAAGCTTTCTTT

V gene: TRBV29-1
J gene: TRBJ1-2
D gene: NA
clone size: NA
CDR3 length: 14
CDR3 protein: CSVVTGETNYGYTF
CDR3 DNA: TGCAGCGTTGTGACAGGAGAAACTAACTATGGCTACACCTTC

V gene: TRBV4-1
J gene: TRBJ1-5
D gene: NA
clone size: NA
CDR3 length: 18
CDR3 protein: CASSPGDPRQNSNQPQHF
CDR3 DNA: TGCGCCAGCAGCCCCGGCGACCCCAGACAGAATAGCAATCAGCCCCAGCATTTT

V gene: TRBV4-1
J gene: TRBJ2-5
D gene: TRBD1
clone size: NA
CDR3 length: 14
CDR3 protein: CASSPLGQGETQYF
CDR3 DNA: TGCGCCAGCAGCCCCCTCGGACAGGGGGAGACCCAGTACTTC

V gene: TRBV2
J gene: TRBJ1-2
D gene: NA
clone size: NA
CDR3 length: 13
CDR3 protein: CASSERGPGGYTF
CDR3 DNA: TGTGCCAGCAGTGAGCGGGGGCCGGGAGGCTACACCTTC

V gene: TRBV9
J gene: TRBJ1-6
D gene: NA
clone size: NA
CDR3 length: 16
CDR3 protein: CASSVGSLGGLSPLHF
CDR3 DNA: TGTGCCAGCAGCGTAGGTTCTCTTGGGGGCCTTTCACCCCTCCACTTT

V gene: TRBV5-6
J gene: TRBJ1-2
D gene: NA
clone size: NA
CDR3 length: 13
CDR3 protein: CASRYGTNYGYTF
CDR3 DNA: TGTGCCAGCCGATACGGGACAAACTATGGCTACACCTTC

V gene: TRBV3-1/TRBV3-2
J gene: TRBJ1-1
D gene: NA
clone size: NA
CDR3 length: 15
CDR3 protein: CASSLTGDMNTEAFF
CDR3 DNA: TGTGCCAGCAGCCTAACCGGGGACATGAACACTGAAGCTTTCTTT

V gene: TRBV6-5
J gene: TRBJ1-2
D gene: NA
clone size: once
CDR3 length: 14
CDR3 protein: CASSPGHSGQGYTF
CDR3 DNA: TGTGCCAGCAGTCCGGGACACTCCGGTCAGGGCTACACCTTC

V gene: TRBV29-1
J gene: TRBJ1-2
D gene: NA
clone size: once
CDR3 length: 15
CDR3 protein: CSVDDPLRQPDGYTF
CDR3 DNA: TGCAGCGTTGATGACCCACTGAGACAGCCCGATGGCTACACCTTC

V gene: TRBV10-2
J gene: TRBJ2-3
D gene: NA
clone size: NA
CDR3 length: 15
CDR3 protein: CASSDYTASTDTQYF
CDR3 DNA: TGCGCCAGCAGTGATTACACAGCTAGCACAGATACGCAGTATTTT

V gene: TRBV18
J gene: TRBJ2-1
D gene: TRBD2
clone size: NA
CDR3 length: 17
CDR3 protein: CASSPYSGTSDYNEQFF
CDR3 DNA: TGTGCCAGCTCACCTTACTCCGGGACTAGCGATTACAATGAGCAGTTCTTC

V gene: TRBV29-1
J gene: TRBJ2-2
D gene: NA
clone size: NA
CDR3 length: 12
CDR3 protein: CSVHQATGELFF
CDR3 DNA: TGCAGCGTTCACCAGGCGACCGGGGAGCTGTTTTTT

V gene: TRBV19
J gene: TRBJ1-1
D gene: TRBD1
clone size: NA
CDR3 length: 14
CDR3 protein: CASSKQGAPAEAFF
CDR3 DNA: TGTGCCAGTAGTAAACAGGGGGCACCCGCTGAAGCTTTCTTT

V gene: TRBV7-8
J gene: TRBJ2-3
D gene: NA
clone size: once
CDR3 length: 14
CDR3 protein: CASSLLEGADTQYF
CDR3 DNA: TGTGCCAGCAGCTTACTAGAAGGGGCAGATACGCAGTATTTT

V gene: TRBV9
J gene: TRBJ2-1
D gene: NA
clone size: NA
CDR3 length: 13
CDR3 protein: CASRAGPYNEQFF
CDR3 DNA: TGTGCCAGCCGGGCGGGGCCCTACAATGAGCAGTTCTTC